The 22 T cell receptor beta chains listed next were all sequenced from one sample in a study of CD8 T cells in ankylosing spondylitis. Broader study findings: Roughly 8 highly homologous variants made up a TCR beta motif that seemed to typify ankylosing spondylitis blood.

These receptors are not linked to any known antigen. TCRdb re-called the 5' RACE reads with MiXCR, one entry per CDR3 protein. The table records around 890,000 distinct CDR3 sequences, about 11% of them present only once. The sequencing input was blood, either unsorted or a sorted T cell fraction (not recorded which). The receptor set was obtained from a male donor with ankylosing spondylitis.

The table lists this clonotype with many counts. The chain combines TRBV7-8 with TRBJ2-1; no clear D. The CDR3 extends over 17 amino acids. Germline V gives CDR1 SGHVS, CDR2 FQNEAQ. Trimming took off 2 bases at V and 0 bases at J, with 14 bases between the two ends. The CDR3 loop reads CASSLRRGPSSYNEQFF. The CDR3 DNA follows: TGTGCCAGCAGCTTAAGGCGAGGCCCGAGCTCCTACAATGAGCAGTTCTTC. Drawing the rest from reference TRBV7-8 and TRBJ2-1, the complete variable domain is GAGVSQSPRYKVAKRGQDVALRCDPISGHVSLFWYQQALGQGPEFLTYFQNEAQLDKSGLPSDRFFAERPEGSVSTLKIQRTQQEDSAVYLCASSLRRGPSSYNEQFFGPGTRLTVL.

This chain joins TRBV4-3 and TRBJ2-4; TRBD1 is a possible D gene (6 bases). V lost 4 bases, J lost 7 bases, and 17 bases lay in between. Germline V lookup: CDR1 LGHNA, CDR2 YSLEER. The length of the CDR3 is 15 residues. CDR3 nucleotides: TGCGCCAGCAGCCTCACCCCGGGGCAGGGGAACATTCAGTACTTC. Translating gives CASSLTPGQGNIQYF.

This chain uses TRBV4-2 with TRBJ1-1, with D perhaps TRBD1 (5 bases). Germline loops: CDR1 LGHNA, CDR2 YNFKEQ. V lost 1 base and J lost 1, with 13 bases in between. The CDR3 is 16 amino acids. In DNA form, the CDR3 reads TGTGCCAGCAGCCAAGGAGCAGGGACTAAGAACACTGAAGCTTTCTTT. Its protein product is CASSQGAGTKNTEAFF.

As regards this clonotype: A much larger clone differs from this one at a single base, so this may be a read error. The chain recombines TRBV7-9 with TRBJ1-1; a weak D match, TRBD1 (6 bases). Trimming left V 4 bases short and J 1 base short, with 10 bases between. The CDR3 runs 14 residues. CDR1 and CDR2 (germline): SEHNR, FQNEAQ (reference sequence). This chain's CDR3 is CASSSQGSNTEAFF. CDR3 nucleotides: TGTGCCAGCAGCTCACAGGGTTCGAACACTGAAGCTTTCTTT.

The chain employs TRBV20-1 and TRBJ2-5; 11 bases agree with TRBD2. The J segment lost 5 bases and the V segment lost 2 bases, leaving 7 bases of the junction unmatched. Germline V gene data show CDR1 as DFQATT and CDR2 as SNEGSKA (reference sequence). This CDR3 contains 15 residues. The CDR3 nucleotides are TGCAGTGCTAGATTAGCGGGGGGGTTAAGCGAGACCCAGTACTTC. Encoded protein: CSARLAGGLSETQYF.

This clonotype appeared a few times. CDR3 nucleotide sequence: TGTGCCAGCAGCTTGACAGGGCGACTGACCGGGGAGCTGTTTTTT. Residues: CASSLTGRLTGELFF. J is TRBJ2-2 and V is TRBV5-6; a weak D match, TRBD1 (6 bases). Germline V gene data show CDR1 as SGHDT and CDR2 as YYEEEE. The V end lost 1 base, the J end lost 5 bases, and 12 bases lay between the germline ends. This CDR3 has 15 residues.

This clonotype appeared a few times. The chain is built from TRBV5-6 and TRBJ2-1; 7 nucleotides agree with TRBD1. Germline lookup yields CDR1 SGHDT and CDR2 YYEEEE. Trimming at V came to 2 bases and at J to 8 bases, leaving 7 bases not matched to a gene. The CDR3 is made up of 14 amino acids. This CDR3 is CASSFQPTGDEQFF. The DNA for the CDR3 is TGTGCCAGCAGCTTTCAACCTACAGGGGATGAGCAGTTCTTC.

The V and J genes are TRBV10-3 and TRBJ2-3; 14 bases agree with TRBD2. From germline, CDR1 is ENHRY and CDR2 SYGVKD. This CDR3 comprises 16 residues. Germline trimming cut 6 bases from V and 3 bases from J; bases unmatched to any gene: 5. CDR3 sequence reads: CAISPGLAGGTDTQYF. Written as DNA, the CDR3 is TGTGCCATCAGCCCCGGACTAGCGGGGGGAACAGATACGCAGTATTTT.

The chain has TRBV7-2 and TRBJ2-2; D gene unclear. CDR3 length: 16 amino acids. V was cut by 5 bases and J by 0 bases, with 13 bases left in between. Germline V gives CDR1 SGHTA, CDR2 FQGNSA. The CDR3 loop reads CASSLRSISNTGELFF. CDR3 DNA sequence: TGTGCCAGCAGCCTGCGGTCAATTTCGAACACCGGGGAGCTGTTTTTT.

This clonotype was seen ten or more times. The chain carries TRBV5-1 and TRBJ2-3; D not certain. V shed 1 base and J shed 3 bases, with 9 bases lying between them. The CDR3 consists of 14 residues. Germline V gene data show CDR1 as SGHRS and CDR2 as YFSETQ. For the CDR3, the DNA is TGCGCCAGCAGCTTGACATCTCGGACAGATACGCAGTATTTT. It yields the protein CASSLTSRTDTQYF.

CDR3 nucleotides: TGTGCCTGGAGTTTCGGGTACCAAGAGACCCAGTACTTC. It specifies CAWSFGYQETQYF. The chain has TRBV30 and TRBJ2-5; D gene ambiguous. The germline V gene encodes CDR1 GTSNPN and CDR2 SVGIG (reference sequence). Trimming removed 2 bases at V and 0 bases at J, with 7 bases between. CDR3 size: 13 residues.

This clonotype was recorded many times. The CDR3 reads CASSLSGRYNEQFF. In DNA form, the CDR3 reads TGTGCCAGCAGTCTCTCGGGACGATACAATGAGCAGTTCTTC. The rearrangement joins TRBV6-2 or TRBV6-3 to TRBJ2-1; D may match TRBD1 or TRBD2 (5 bases each). This CDR3 has 14 amino acids. The germline V gene has CDR1 MNHEY and CDR2 SVGEGT. V dropped 5 bases and J dropped 4 bases, with 12 bases sitting between them.

This clonotype turned up a few times. V usage is TRBV7-9 and J usage is TRBJ2-7; no definite D call. The CDR3 runs to 13 residues. Germline assignment: CDR1 SEHNR and CDR2 FQNEAQ (reference sequence). The V end lost 5 bases, the J end lost 2 bases, and 10 bases lay between the germline ends. The CDR3 is CASSPFGAYEQYF. DNA of the CDR3: TGTGCCAGCAGCCCCTTTGGAGCCTACGAGCAGTACTTC.

This clonotype showed up just a few times. J is TRBJ2-2 and V is TRBV21-1; the table calls TRBD1, which could not be checked here. TRBV21-1 is a recognized pseudogene. The CDR3 consists of 16 residues. CDR3 region: CASSSRTGRATGELFF. Written as DNA, the CDR3 is TGTGCCAGCAGCTCACGGACAGGGCGGGCCACCGGGGAGCTGTTTTTT.

This clonotype turned up a few times. The gene calls are TRBV2 and TRBJ2-5; 7 positions agree with TRBD1. Trimming at V came to 5 bases and at J to 4 bases, leaving 7 bases not matched to a gene. Germline values: CDR1 SNHLY, CDR2 FYNNEI. The CDR3 is made up of 14 amino acids. In DNA, the CDR3 is TGTGCCAGCAGTTCTTGGACAGGTCTAGAGACCCAGTACTTC. Translating it yields CASSSWTGLETQYF.

The table lists this clonotype with many counts. The chain links TRBV20-1 to TRBJ1-1; tentatively, D is TRBD1 (5 bases). The CDR3 extends over 12 amino acids. V shed 4 bases and J shed 3 bases, with 9 bases lying between them. The germline CDR1 and CDR2 sequences are DFQATT and SNEGSKA (reference sequence). CDR3 residues: CSAKVGDTEAFF. CDR3 coding DNA: TGCAGTGCTAAGGTGGGGGACACTGAAGCTTTCTTT.

The rearrangement uses TRBV20-1 and TRBJ2-5; the match to TRBD1 covers 7 bases. The CDR3 is made up of 15 amino acids. V trimming: 6 bases; J trimming: 2 bases; junction bases outside the gene matches: 12. CDR1 and CDR2 (germline): DFQATT, SNEGSKA (reference sequence). CDR3 nucleotide sequence: TGCAGTGCCCTCCCCCCGACAGGGATTCAAGAGACCCAGTACTTC. This sequence encodes CSALPPTGIQETQYF.

This clonotype was picked up many times. The chain links TRBV5-1 to TRBJ1-1; D uncertain. From germline, CDR1 is SGHRS and CDR2 YFSETQ. CDR3 size: 14 residues. V was cut by 1 base and J by 2 bases, with 9 bases left in between. CDR3: CASSLRYSNTEAFF. In nucleotides, the CDR3 is TGCGCCAGCAGCTTGAGGTACAGTAACACTGAAGCTTTCTTT.

This clonotype was picked up a small number of times. The V gene is TRBV30, the J gene TRBJ1-2; D may be TRBD1 (6 bases). This CDR3 has 16 residues. The germline gives CDR1 GTSNPN, CDR2 SVGIG (reference sequence). V dropped 1 base and J dropped 3 bases, with 18 bases sitting between them. The CDR3 coding sequence is TGTGCCTGGAGTGCTTACAGGGCCACGTTGGACTATGGCTACACCTTC. It encodes CAWSAYRATLDYGYTF.

The J gene is TRBJ2-1, the V gene TRBV24-1; TRBD2 agrees at 14 bases. The CDR3 sequence is 15 residues long. CDR1 is KGHDR and CDR2 is SFDVKD in the germline V gene. With 7 bases clipped from V and 7 bases from J, the junction kept 5 bases outside the gene matches. CDR3 nucleotide sequence: TGTGCCACCAGCACCTGGACTAGCGGGGGGAATGAGCAGTTCTTC. Translating gives CATSTWTSGGNEQFF.

This chain uses TRBV7-8 with TRBJ2-7; no clear D gene. Between the trimmed V and J ends, which lost 3 bases and 4 bases, there was a span of 28 bases. The CDR3 has 19 residues. From germline, CDR1 is SGHVS and CDR2 FQNEAQ. CDR3 protein: CASSLVPRLGSQSGYEQYF. The CDR3 nucleotides read TGTGCCAGCAGCTTGGTGCCGCGGCTGGGCTCACAGTCGGGTTACGAGCAGTACTTC.

This CDR3 reads CASSHLFPVRGNTIYF. DNA of the CDR3: TGCGCCAGCAGCCATCTTTTCCCGGTACGGGGAAACACCATATATTTT. The gene calls are TRBV4-1 and TRBJ1-3; unclear D gene. V was trimmed by 3 bases and J by 4 bases, leaving 16 bases between them. The germline CDR1 and CDR2 sequences are MGHRA and YSYEKL. The CDR3 loop spans 16 amino acids.